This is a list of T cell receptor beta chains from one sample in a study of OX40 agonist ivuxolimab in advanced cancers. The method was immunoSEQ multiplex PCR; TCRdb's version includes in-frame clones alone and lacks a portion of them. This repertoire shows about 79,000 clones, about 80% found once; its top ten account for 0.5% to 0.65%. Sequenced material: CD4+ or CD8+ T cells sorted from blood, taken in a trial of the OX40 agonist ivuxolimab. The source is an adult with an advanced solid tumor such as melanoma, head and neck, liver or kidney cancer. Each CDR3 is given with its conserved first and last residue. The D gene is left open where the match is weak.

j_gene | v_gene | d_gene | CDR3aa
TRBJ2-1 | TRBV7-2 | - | CASSLASLVNEQFF
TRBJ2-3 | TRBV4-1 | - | CASSPSRIRDIFRNTDTQYF
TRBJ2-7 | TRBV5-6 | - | CASSLVGVSGYEQYF
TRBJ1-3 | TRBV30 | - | CAWSVLPGGRFTLNSGNTIYF
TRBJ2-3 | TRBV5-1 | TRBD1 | CASSSQGSTDTQYF
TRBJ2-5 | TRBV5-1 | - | CASMAGGAKETQYF
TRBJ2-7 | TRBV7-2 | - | CASSPDGGRWYEQYF
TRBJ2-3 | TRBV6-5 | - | CASSYSSSSTDTQYF
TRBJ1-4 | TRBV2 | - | CASRTGWTNEKLFF
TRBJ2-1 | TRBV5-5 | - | CASSSPGLSSYNEQFF
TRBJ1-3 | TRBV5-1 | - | CASSGALSGNTIYF
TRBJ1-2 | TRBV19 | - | CASSTARGGTGNYGYTF
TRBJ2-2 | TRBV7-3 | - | CASSLFVLGELFF
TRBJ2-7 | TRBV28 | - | CASRIGASYEQYF
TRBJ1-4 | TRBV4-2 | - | CASSQEWQGSEKLFF
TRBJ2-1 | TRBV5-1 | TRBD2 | CASSPDLSGGSNEQFF
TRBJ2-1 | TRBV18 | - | CASSPPFLDLVFF
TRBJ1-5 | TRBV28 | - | CASSYSNQPQHF
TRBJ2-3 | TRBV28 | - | CASIQSDTQYF
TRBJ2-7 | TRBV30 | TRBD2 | CACRGTSGSYEQYF
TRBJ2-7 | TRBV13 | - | CASSSDGTYSSYEQYF
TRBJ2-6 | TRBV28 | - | CASSITGGVSGANVLTF
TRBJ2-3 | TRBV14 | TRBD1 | CASSRQGLVGQYF
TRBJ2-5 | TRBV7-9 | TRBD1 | CASSPDRAQYF
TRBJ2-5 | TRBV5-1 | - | CASSLGQTQETQYF
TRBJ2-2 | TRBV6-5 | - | CASSYPGRDTGELFF
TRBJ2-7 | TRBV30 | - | CAWSAPGPMLEQYF
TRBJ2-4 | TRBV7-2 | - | CASSLAVGRNLNIQYF
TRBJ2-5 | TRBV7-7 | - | CASSSMRAGETQYF
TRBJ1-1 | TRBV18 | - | CASSPPSEQNTEAFF
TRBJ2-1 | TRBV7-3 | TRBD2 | CASSQGLAGNNEQFF
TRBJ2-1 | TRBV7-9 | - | CASSRVGFMNEQFF
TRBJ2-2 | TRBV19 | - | CASRDRASTGELFF
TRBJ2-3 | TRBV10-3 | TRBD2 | CAISESLGLAGTSTDTQYF
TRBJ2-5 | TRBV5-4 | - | CASTLGGEGGQETQYF
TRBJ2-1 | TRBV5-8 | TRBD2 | CASNWGKAGFTLNEQFF
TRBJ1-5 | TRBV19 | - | CAGGVNQPQHF
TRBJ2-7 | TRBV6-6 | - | CASSYSPYEQYF
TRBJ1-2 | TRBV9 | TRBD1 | CASSATGTGGRSGYTF
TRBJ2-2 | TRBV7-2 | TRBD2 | CASSLQGLAGSTGELFF
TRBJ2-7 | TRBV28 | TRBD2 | CASSSPRLAGTPYEQYF
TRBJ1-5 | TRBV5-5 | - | CASSPLIFSNQPQHF
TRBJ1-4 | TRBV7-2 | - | CASSLVPATNEKLFF
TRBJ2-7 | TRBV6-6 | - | CASSSSLVTYEQYF
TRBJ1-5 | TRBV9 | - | CASSSGTHSSNQPQHF